This T cell receptor beta chain was sequenced for a study of T cell responses to AZD1222 COVID-19 vaccine. Remarks on this clone: Its target is not known.

The table came from immunoSEQ multiplex PCR; TCRdb's copy has only in-frame clones and leaves some out. The profile shows 60,000 to 65,000 clones, roughly 84% of them singletons. Trimming cost V 9 bases and J 1 base; bases outside gene matches: 8. This CDR3 has 15 amino acids. Per germline, CDR1 MNHEY and CDR2 SVGAGI. Points from the study as a whole: Baseline seropositives among AZD1222 recipients totaled only five or six. Females made up more of the donors, who were largely white British, and clonal diversity may have come out too low. Close to half of spike-specific TCRs reportedly recognize unmutated variant regions. Only after the peak T cell response were repertoires sampled.

The chain has TRBV6-5 and TRBJ2-3; 9 bases are a match to TRBD1. The sequences come from peripheral blood, collected on day 0 of AZD1222 vaccination. This clonotype was sampled from an adult in good health. The CDR3 DNA sequence: TGTGCCAGAACAGGGGGCCGTCGGGGCACAGATACGCAGTATTTT. As protein: CARTGGRRGTDTQYF.